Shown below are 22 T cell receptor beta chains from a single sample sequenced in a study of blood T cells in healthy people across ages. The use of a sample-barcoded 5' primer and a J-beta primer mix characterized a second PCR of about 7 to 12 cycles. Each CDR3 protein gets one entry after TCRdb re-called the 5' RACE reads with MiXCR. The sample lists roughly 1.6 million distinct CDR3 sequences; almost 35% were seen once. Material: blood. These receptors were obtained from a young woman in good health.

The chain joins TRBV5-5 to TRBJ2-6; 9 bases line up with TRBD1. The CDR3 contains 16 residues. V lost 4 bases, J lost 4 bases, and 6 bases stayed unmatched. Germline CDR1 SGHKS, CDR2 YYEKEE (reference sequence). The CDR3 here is CASSGGTGTGANVLTF. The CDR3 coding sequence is TGTGCCAGCAGCGGCGGGACAGGGACCGGGGCCAACGTCCTGACTTTC. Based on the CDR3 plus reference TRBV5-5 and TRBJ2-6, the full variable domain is DAGVTQSPTHLIKTRGQQVTLRCSPISGHKSVSWYQQVLGQGPQFIFQYYEKEERGRGNFPDRFSARQFPNYSSELNVNALLLGDSALYLCASSGGTGTGANVLTFGAGSRLTVL.

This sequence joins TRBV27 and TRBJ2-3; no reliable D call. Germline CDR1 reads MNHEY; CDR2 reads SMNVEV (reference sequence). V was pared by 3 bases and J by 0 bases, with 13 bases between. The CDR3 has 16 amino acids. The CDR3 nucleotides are TGTGCCAGCAGTTTTGCGGCGGCGTCCAGCACAGATACGCAGTATTTT. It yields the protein CASSFAAASSTDTQYF.

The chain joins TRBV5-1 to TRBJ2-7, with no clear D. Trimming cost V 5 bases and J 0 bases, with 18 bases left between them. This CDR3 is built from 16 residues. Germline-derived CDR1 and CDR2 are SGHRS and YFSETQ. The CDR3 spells CASRGPTWGSSYEQYF. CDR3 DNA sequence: TGCGCCAGCAGGGGTCCAACTTGGGGAAGCTCCTACGAGCAGTACTTC.

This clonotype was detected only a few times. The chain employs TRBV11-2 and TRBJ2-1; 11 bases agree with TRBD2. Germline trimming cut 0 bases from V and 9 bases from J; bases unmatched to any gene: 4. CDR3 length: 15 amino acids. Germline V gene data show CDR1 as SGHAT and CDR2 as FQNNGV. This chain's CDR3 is CASSLELAGAGEQFF. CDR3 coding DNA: TGTGCCAGCAGCTTAGAACTAGCGGGAGCGGGTGAGCAGTTCTTC.

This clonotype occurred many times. The CDR3 coding sequence is TGTGCCAGCAGCGCCAATATCGGGGCCGGGGAGACCCAGTACTTC. The encoded protein is CASSANIGAGETQYF. V gene TRBV9 combines with J gene TRBJ2-5, with D possibly called TRBD1 or TRBD2 (5 bases each). In germline, CDR1 is SGDLS, CDR2 YYNGEE. The CDR3 is 15 amino acids. The V and J ends lost 3 bases and 5 bases respectively, with 17 bases between them.

The CDR3 sequence is CASSLTQLQETQYF. In DNA, the CDR3 is TGTGCCAGCAGCTTAACCCAGTTACAAGAGACCCAGTACTTC. The chain uses TRBV7-6 and TRBJ2-5; no clear D. The V end lost 2 bases, the J end lost 2 bases, and 9 bases lay between the germline ends. The V gene's germline CDR1 is SGHVS and CDR2 FNYEAQ. This CDR3 spans 14 amino acids.

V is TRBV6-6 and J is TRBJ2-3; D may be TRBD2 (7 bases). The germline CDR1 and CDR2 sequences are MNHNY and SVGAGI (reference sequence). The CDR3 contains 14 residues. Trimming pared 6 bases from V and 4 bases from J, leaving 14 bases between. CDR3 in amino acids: CASRVGGPADTQYF. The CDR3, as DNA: TGTGCCAGCAGAGTCGGGGGGCCGGCAGATACGCAGTATTTT.

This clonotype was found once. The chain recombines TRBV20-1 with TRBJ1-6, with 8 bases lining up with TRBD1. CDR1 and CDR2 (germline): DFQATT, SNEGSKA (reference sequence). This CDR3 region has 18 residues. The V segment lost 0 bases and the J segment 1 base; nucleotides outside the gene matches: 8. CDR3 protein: CSARDMSQGASYNSPLHF. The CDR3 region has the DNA TGCAGTGCTAGAGACATGTCGCAGGGGGCATCCTATAATTCACCCCTCCACTTT.

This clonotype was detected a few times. In DNA form, the CDR3 reads TGTGCCAGCAGCTTATCCGGGTGGGGACATCGGCATTTT. Translated, it gives CASSLSGWGHRHF. The rearrangement uses TRBV7-2 and TRBJ1-5; weak D call: TRBD1 (6 bases). The V end lost 2 bases, the J end lost 15 bases, and 17 bases lay between the germline ends. CDR1 is SGHTA, CDR2 FQGNSA, per germline. CDR3 length equals 13 residues.

The CDR3 nucleotides read TGCAGTGCTAGCCCCTCCTACAATGAGCAGTTCTTC. The encoded protein is CSASPSYNEQFF. The J gene is TRBJ2-1, the V gene TRBV20-1; no definite D call. Germline V CDR1 and CDR2: DFQATT, SNEGSKA (reference sequence). Trimming removed 3 bases from V and 0 bases from J, with 3 bases in between. The CDR3 length is 12 residues.

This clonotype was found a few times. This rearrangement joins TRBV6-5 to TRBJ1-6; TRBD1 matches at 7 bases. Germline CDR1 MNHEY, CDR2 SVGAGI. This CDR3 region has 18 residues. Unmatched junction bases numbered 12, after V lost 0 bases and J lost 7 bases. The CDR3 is CASSYSGASAGGNSPLHF. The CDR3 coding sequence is TGTGCCAGCAGTTACTCGGGGGCGAGCGCAGGGGGAAATTCACCCCTCCACTTT.

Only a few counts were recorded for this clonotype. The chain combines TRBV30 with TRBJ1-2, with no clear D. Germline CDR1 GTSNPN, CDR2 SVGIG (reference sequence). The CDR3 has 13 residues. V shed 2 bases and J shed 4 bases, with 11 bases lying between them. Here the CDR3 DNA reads TGTGCCTGGAGTTGGGAGGGAACCTATGGCTACACCTTC. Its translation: CAWSWEGTYGYTF. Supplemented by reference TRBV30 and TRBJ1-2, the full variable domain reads SQTIHQWPATLVQPVGSPLSLECTVEGTSNPNLYWYRQAAGRGLQLLFYSVGIGQISSEVPQNLSASRPQDRQFILSSKKLLLSDSGFYLCAWSWEGTYGYTFGSGTRLTVV.

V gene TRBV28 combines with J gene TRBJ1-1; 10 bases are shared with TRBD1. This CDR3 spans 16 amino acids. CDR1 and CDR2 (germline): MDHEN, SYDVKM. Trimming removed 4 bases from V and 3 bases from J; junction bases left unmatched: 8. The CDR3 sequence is CASSSGTGVGHTEAFF. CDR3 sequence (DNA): TGTGCCAGCAGTTCCGGGACAGGGGTGGGGCACACTGAAGCTTTCTTT.

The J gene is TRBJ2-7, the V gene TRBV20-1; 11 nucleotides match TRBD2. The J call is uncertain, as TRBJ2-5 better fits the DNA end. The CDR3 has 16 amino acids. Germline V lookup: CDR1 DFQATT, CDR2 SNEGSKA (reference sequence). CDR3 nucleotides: TGCAGTGCTACTAGGCCGACTAGCGGGGACCAAGAGACCCAGTACTTC. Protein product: CSATRPTSGDQETQYF.

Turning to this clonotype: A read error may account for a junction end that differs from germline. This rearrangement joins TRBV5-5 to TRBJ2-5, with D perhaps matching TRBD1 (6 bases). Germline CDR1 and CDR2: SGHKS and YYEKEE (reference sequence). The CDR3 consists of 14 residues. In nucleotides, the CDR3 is TGTGCCGGCAGCTTGCTGGGGGCTCGGGAGACCCAGTACTTC. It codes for CAGSLLGARETQYF.

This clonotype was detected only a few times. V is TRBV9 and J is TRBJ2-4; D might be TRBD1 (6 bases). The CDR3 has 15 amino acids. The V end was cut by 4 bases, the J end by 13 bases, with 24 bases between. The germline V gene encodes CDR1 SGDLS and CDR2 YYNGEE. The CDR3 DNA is TGTGCCAGCAGCTCAACGCCGGGACATTTGGAAGAGCAGTACTTC. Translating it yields CASSSTPGHLEEQYF.

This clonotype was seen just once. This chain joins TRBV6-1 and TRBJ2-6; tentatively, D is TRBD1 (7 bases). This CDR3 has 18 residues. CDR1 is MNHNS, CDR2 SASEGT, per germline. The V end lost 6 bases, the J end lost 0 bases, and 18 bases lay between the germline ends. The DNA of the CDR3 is TGTGCCAGCAGACGGGGCAGGGGGGACCCCTCTGGGGCCAACGTCCTGACTTTC. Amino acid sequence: CASRRGRGDPSGANVLTF.

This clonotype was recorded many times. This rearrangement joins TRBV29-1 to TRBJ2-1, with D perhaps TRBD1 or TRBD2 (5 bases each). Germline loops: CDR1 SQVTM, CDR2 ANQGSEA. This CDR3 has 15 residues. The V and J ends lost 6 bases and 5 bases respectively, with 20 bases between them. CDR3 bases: TGCAGCGTGGTCTCAGGGACCCGGATCCACAATGAGCAGTTCTTC. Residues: CSVVSGTRIHNEQFF.

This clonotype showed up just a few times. CDR3 in amino acids: CASTQGARDTQYF. The CDR3 nucleotides read TGCGCCAGCACTCAGGGGGCGAGGGATACGCAGTATTTT. V usage is TRBV10-2 and J usage is TRBJ2-3; 8 bases line up with TRBD1. The CDR3 has 13 amino acids. CDR1 and CDR2 from the germline V gene are WSHSY and SAAADI. Trimming took 7 bases from V and 6 from J; bases not matched to a gene: 6.

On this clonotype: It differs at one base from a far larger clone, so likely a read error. DNA for the CDR3: TGTGTCAGCAGCTCGAGGACAGGGTACGAGCAGTACTTC. Protein: CVSSSRTGYEQYF. This chain uses TRBV6-5 with TRBJ2-7; TRBD1 matches 8 bases. Germline-derived CDR1 and CDR2 are MNHEY and SVGAGI. The CDR3 spans 13 residues.

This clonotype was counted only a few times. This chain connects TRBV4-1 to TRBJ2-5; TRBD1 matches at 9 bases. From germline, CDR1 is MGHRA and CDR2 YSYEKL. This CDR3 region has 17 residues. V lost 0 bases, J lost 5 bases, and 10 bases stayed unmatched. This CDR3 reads CASSQDWGQGGEETQYF. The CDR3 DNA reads TGCGCCAGCAGCCAAGATTGGGGACAGGGAGGGGAGGAGACCCAGTACTTC.

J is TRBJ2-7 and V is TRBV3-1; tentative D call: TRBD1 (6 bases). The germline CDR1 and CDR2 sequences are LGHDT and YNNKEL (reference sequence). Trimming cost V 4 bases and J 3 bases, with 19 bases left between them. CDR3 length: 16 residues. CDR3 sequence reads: CASSRNPGTFNYEQYF. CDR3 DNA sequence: TGTGCCAGCAGCCGCAATCCCGGGACATTTAACTACGAGCAGTACTTC.